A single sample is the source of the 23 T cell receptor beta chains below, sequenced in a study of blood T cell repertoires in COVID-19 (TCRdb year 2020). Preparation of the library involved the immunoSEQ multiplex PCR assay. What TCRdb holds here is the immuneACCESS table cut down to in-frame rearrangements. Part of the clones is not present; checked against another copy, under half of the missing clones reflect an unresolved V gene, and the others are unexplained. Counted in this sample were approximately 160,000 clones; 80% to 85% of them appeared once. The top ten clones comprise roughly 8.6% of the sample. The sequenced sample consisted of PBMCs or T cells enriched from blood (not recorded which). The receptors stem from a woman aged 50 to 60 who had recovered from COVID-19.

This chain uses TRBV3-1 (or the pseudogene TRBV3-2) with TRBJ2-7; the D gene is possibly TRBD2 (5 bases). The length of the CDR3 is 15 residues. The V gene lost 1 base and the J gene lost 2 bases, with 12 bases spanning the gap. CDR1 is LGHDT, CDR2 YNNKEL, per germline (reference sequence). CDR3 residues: CASSQAERTPYEQYF. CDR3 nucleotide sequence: TGTGCCAGCAGCCAAGCCGAGCGGACCCCCTACGAGCAGTACTTC.

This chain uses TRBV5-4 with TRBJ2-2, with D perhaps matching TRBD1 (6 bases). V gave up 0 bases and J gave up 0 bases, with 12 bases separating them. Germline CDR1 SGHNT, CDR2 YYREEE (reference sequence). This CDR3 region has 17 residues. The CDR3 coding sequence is TGTGCCAGCAGCTTGGATAACAGGGCGTCGAACACCGGGGAGCTGTTTTTT. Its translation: CASSLDNRASNTGELFF. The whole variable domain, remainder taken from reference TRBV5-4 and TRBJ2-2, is ETGVTQSPTHLIKTRGQQVTLRCSSQSGHNTVSWYQQALGQGPQFIFQYYREEENGRGNFPPRFSGLQFPNYSSELNVNALELDDSALYLCASSLDNRASNTGELFFGEGSRLTVL.

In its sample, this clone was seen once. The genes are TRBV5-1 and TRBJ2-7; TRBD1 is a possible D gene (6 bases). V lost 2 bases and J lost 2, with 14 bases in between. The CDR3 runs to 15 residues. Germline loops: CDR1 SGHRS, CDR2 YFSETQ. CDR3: CASSLNRAGAYEQYF. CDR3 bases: TGCGCCAGCAGCTTAAACCGGGCAGGGGCCTACGAGCAGTACTTC.

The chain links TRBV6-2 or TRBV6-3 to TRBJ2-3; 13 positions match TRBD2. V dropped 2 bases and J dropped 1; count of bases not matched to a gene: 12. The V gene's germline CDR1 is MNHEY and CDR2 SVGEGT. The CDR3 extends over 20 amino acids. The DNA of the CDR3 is TGTGCCAGCAGTTACAATCTACTAGCGGGGGGGCTTTGGGGCACAGATACGCAGTATTTT. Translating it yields CASSYNLLAGGLWGTDTQYF.

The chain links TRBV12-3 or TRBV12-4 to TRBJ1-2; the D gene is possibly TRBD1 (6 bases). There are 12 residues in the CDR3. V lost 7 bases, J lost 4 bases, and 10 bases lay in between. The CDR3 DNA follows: TGTGCCAGCACCAGGGGCCCCTATGGCTACACCTTC. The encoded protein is CASTRGPYGYTF.

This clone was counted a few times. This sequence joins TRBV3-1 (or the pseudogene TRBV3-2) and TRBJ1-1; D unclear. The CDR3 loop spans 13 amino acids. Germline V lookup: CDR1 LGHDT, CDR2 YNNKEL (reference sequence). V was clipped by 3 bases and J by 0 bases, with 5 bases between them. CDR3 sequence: CASSQTLNTEAFF. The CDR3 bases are TGTGCCAGCAGCCAGACACTGAACACTGAAGCTTTCTTT.

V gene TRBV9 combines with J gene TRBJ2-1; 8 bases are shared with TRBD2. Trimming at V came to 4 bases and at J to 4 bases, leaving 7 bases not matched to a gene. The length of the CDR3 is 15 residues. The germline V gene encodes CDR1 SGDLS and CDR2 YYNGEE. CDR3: CASSPLGGGYNEQFF. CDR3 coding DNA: TGTGCCAGCAGCCCCCTCGGGGGGGGGTACAATGAGCAGTTCTTC.

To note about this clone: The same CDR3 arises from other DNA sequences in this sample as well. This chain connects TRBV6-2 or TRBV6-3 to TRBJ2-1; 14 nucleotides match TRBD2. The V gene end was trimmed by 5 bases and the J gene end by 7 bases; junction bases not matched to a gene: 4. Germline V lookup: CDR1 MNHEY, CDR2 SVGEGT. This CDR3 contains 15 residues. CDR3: CASSPGTSGRNEQFF. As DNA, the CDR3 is TGTGCCAGCAGTCCCGGGACTAGCGGGAGAAATGAGCAGTTCTTC.

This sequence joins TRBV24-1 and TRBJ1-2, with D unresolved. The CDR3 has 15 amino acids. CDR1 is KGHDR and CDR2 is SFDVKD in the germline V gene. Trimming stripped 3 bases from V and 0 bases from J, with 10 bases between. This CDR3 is CATSDTASTNYGYTF. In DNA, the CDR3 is TGTGCCACCAGTGATACCGCTTCTACTAACTATGGCTACACCTTC.

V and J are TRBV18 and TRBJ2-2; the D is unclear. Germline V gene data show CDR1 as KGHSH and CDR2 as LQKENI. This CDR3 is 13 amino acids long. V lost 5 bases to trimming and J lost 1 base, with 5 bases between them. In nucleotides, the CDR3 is TGTGCCAGCTCATCAGTGAACACCGGGGAGCTGTTTTTT. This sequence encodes CASSSVNTGELFF.

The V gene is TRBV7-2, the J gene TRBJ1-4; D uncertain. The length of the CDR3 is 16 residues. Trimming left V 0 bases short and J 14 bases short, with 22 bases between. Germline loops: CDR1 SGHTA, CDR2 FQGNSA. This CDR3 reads CASSLAVAGLGSVLFF. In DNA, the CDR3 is TGTGCCAGCAGCTTAGCGGTCGCAGGTCTAGGGAGTGTTCTGTTTTTT. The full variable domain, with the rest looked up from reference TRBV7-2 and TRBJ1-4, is GAGVSQSPSNKVTEKGKDVELRCDPISGHTALYWYRQSLGQGLEFLIYFQGNSAPDKSGLPSDRFSAERTGGSVSTLTIQRTQQEDSAVYLCASSLAVAGLGSVLFFGSGTQLSVL.

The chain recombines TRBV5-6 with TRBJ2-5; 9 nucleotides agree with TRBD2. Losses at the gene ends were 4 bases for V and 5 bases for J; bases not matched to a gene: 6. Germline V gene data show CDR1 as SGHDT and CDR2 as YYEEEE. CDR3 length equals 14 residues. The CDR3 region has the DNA TGTGCCAGCAGCCTAGCGGGGTCTGGGGAGACCCAGTACTTC. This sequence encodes CASSLAGSGETQYF.

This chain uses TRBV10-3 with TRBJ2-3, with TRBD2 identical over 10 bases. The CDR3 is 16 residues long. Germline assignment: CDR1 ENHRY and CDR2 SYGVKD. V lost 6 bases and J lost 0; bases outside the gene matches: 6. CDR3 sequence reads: CAISPGLATSTDTQYF. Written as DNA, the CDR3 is TGTGCCATCAGCCCGGGACTAGCGACTAGCACAGATACGCAGTATTTT.

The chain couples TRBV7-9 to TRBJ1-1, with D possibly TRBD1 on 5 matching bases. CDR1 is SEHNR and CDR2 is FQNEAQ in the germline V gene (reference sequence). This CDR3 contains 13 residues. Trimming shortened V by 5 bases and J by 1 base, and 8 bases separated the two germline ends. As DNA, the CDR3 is TGTGCCAGCAGCGTACAGGAGAACACTGAAGCTTTCTTT. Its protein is CASSVQENTEAFF. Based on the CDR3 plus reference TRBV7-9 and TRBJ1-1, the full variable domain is DTGVSQNPRHKITKRGQNVTFRCDPISEHNRLYWYRQTLGQGPEFLTYFQNEAQLEKSRLLSDRFSAERPKGSFSTLEIQRTEQGDSAMYLCASSVQENTEAFFGQGTRLTVV.

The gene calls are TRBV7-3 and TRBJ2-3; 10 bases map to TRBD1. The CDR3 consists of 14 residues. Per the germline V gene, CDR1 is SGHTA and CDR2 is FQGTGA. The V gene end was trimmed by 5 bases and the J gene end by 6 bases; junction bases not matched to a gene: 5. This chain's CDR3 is CASSRQGAGDTQYF. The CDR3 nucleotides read TGTGCCAGCAGCCGACAGGGGGCCGGGGATACGCAGTATTTT.

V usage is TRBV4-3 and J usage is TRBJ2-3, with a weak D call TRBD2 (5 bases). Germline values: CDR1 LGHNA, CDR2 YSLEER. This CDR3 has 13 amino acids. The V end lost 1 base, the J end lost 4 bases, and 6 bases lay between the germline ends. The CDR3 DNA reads TGCGCCAGCAGCCAAGTGGAGGCAGATACGCAGTATTTT. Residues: CASSQVEADTQYF.

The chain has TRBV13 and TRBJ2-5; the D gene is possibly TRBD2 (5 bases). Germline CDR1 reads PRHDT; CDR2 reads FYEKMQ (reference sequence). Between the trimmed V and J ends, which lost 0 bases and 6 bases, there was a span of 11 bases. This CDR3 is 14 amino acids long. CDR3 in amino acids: CASSLGPGLKTQYF. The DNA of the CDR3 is TGTGCCAGCAGCTTAGGTCCGGGGTTAAAGACCCAGTACTTC.

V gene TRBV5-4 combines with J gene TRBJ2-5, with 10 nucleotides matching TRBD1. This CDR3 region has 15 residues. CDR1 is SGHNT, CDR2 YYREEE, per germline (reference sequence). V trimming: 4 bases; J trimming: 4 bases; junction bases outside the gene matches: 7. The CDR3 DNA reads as TGTGCCAGCAGCGGCGGACAGGGGGTAGGAGAGACCCAGTACTTC. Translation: CASSGGQGVGETQYF.

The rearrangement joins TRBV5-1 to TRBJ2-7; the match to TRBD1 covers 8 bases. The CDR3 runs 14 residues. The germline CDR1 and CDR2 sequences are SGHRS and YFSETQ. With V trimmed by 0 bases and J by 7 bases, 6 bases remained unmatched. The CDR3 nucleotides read TGCGCCAGCAGCTTGGGACAGGGGACGGGGGAGCAGTACTTC. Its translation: CASSLGQGTGEQYF.

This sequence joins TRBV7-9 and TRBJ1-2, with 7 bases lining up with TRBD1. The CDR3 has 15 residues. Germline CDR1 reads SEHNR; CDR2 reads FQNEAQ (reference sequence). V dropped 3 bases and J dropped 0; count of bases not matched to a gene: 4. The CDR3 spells CASSFLTGTNYGYTF. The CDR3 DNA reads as TGTGCCAGCAGCTTCTTGACAGGGACTAACTATGGCTACACCTTC.

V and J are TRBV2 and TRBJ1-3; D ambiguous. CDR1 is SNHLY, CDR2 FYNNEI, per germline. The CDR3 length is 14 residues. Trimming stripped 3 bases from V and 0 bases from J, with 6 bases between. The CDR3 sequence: CASSDGSSGNTIYF. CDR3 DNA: TGTGCCAGCAGTGATGGGAGCTCTGGAAACACCATATATTTT.

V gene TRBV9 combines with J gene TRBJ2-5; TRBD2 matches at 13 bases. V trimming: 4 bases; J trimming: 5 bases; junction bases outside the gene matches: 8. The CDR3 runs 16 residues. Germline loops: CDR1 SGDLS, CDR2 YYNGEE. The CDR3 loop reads CASSLQTSGGIETQYF. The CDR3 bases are TGTGCCAGCAGCCTTCAGACTAGCGGGGGGATCGAGACCCAGTACTTC.

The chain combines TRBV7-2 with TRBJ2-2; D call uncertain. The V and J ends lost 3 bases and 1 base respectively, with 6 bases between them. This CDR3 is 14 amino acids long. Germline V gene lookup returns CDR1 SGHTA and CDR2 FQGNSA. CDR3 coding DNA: TGTGCCAGCAGCTTTTCCGTGAACACCGGGGAGCTGTTTTTT. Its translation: CASSFSVNTGELFF. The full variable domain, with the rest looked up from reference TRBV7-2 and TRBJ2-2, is GAGVSQSPSNKVTEKGKDVELRCDPISGHTALYWYRQSLGQGLEFLIYFQGNSAPDKSGLPSDRFSAERTGGSVSTLTIQRTQQEDSAVYLCASSFSVNTGELFFGEGSRLTVL.